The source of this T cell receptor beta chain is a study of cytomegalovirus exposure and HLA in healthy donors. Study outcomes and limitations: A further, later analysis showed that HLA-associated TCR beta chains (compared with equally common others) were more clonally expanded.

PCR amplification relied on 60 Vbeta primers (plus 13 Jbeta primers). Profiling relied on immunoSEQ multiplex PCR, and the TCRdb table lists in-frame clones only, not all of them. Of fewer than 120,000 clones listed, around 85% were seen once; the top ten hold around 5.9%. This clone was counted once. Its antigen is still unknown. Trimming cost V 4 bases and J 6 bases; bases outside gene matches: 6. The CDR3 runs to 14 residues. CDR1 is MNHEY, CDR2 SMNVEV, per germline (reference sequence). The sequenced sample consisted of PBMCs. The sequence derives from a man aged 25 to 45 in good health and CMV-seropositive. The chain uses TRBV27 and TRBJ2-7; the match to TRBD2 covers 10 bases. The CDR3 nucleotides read TGTGCCAGCAGTTGGGCTAGCGGGGGTTCCGAGCAGTACTTC. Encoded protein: CASSWASGGSEQYF.